This T cell receptor beta chain came from a study of blood T cells in healthy people across ages. This clonotype was seen more than once but under ten times. A second PCR of roughly 7 to 11 cycles used a sample-barcoded 5' primer and a J-beta primer mix. TCRdb reprocessed the 5' RACE reads via MiXCR and lists one record per CDR3 protein. Of about 1,600,000 distinct CDR3 sequences listed, about 43% are singletons. Germline assignment: CDR1 MNHNY and CDR2 SVGAGI (reference sequence). V was cut by 3 bases and J by 4 bases, with 20 bases left in between. This CDR3 is built from 17 residues. Sequencing was done on a sample of blood. This sequence was found in a woman aged 18-29 years in good health. This chain joins TRBV6-6 and TRBJ2-3; TRBD1 might be the D (6 bases). The CDR3 sequence is CASSYRAGAMEPDTQYF. Written as DNA, the CDR3 is TGTGCCAGCAGTTATCGTGCAGGGGCAATGGAACCAGATACGCAGTATTTT.